The text below deals with one TCR beta chain. The antigen is undetermined. Markers CD45RO/CCR7/CD25/CD127/CD95/CD27 served to sort CD4+ naive, central memory, regulatory and stem cell-like memory cells. Sort purity for all populations was recorded as exceeding 98%. The data stem from a study of beta chain features in type 1 diabetes. Whole-study context: All samples combined gave 107,917,701 sorted cells for examination. Whole-study findings and limits: cDNA sequencing could over-represent cells with high TCR expression.

Germline V gene data show CDR1 as SGHTA and CDR2 as FQGNSA. V lost 4 bases and J 9 bases, leaving 13 bases between the germline ends. The CDR3 has 13 amino acids. Of the isolated RNA, all was reverse transcribed, and so the sequenced material was expressed TCRB transcripts. Libraries were prepared by immunoSEQ multiplex PCR; TCRdb keeps only in-frame clonotypes and omits some of them. The sample lists tens of thousands of clones, approximately 53% occurring once. Input material: stem cell memory CD4+ T cells from blood. This chain connects TRBV7-2 to TRBJ2-1; D remains ambiguous. This TCR derives from a woman aged 30 to 39 in good health. CDR3 sequence (DNA): TGTGCCAGCAGCTCTTATCTATCCCTTGAGCAGTTCTTC. Amino acids: CASSSYLSLEQFF.